The 27 T cell receptor beta chains below were found in one sample sequenced in a study of radiotherapy plus CTLA-4 blockade in lung cancer. Repertoires were generated with immunoSEQ multiplex PCR, while TCRdb's copy carries only in-frame clones and drops some. This table holds about 62,000 clones, around 77% found once. The starting material was peripheral blood, obtained from a patient treated with radiotherapy plus ipilimumab. The receptors were sampled from a human donor with non-small cell lung cancer who had a complete response to radiotherapy plus ipilimumab.

In this sample, this clone is medium-sized (0.01 to 0.1%). The chain links TRBV6-6 to TRBJ2-7; TRBD2 agrees at 9 bases. Trimming removed 0 bases from V and 5 bases from J; junction bases left unmatched: 8. Germline V lookup: CDR1 MNHNY, CDR2 SVGAGI (reference sequence). CDR3 length: 16 residues. CDR3 region: CASSYSLTSGGDEQYF. The CDR3 DNA reads TGTGCCAGCAGTTACTCCCTGACTAGCGGAGGGGACGAGCAGTACTTC.

The V and J genes are TRBV19 and TRBJ2-5; 7 bases align to TRBD2. This CDR3 has 13 amino acids. V was clipped by 3 bases and J by 5 bases; unmatched bases: 3. CDR1 and CDR2 from the germline V gene are LNHDA and SQIVND (reference sequence). The CDR3 sequence is CASSISGGETQYF. CDR3 DNA sequence: TGTGCCAGTAGTATCTCCGGGGGGGAGACCCAGTACTTC.

The rearrangement uses TRBV18 and TRBJ1-1; TRBD1 might be the D (5 bases). The CDR3 spans 14 residues. The germline V gene has CDR1 KGHSH and CDR2 LQKENI. V was pared by 0 bases and J by 7 bases, with 12 bases between. In DNA, the CDR3 is TGTGCCAGCTCACCACCGGGGCCAAGGGGTGAAGCTTTCTTT. This translates into CASSPPGPRGEAFF.

The chain combines TRBV11-2 with TRBJ2-3, with 8 bases that match TRBD2. There are 16 residues in the CDR3. V dropped 0 bases and J dropped 5; count of bases not matched to a gene: 7. The germline V gene has CDR1 SGHAT and CDR2 FQNNGV. The CDR3 DNA sequence: TGTGCCAGCAGCTTAGATCTTCGGGGGGGGCAAGATACGCAGTATTTT. It is translated as CASSLDLRGGQDTQYF.

The rearrangement links TRBV7-9 to TRBJ1-2; no firm D call. Trimming shortened V by 2 bases and J by 1 base, and 17 bases separated the two germline ends. The CDR3 is 17 amino acids. Per germline, CDR1 SEHNR and CDR2 FQNEAQ (reference sequence). The CDR3 DNA follows: TGTGCCAGCAGCTTAAACCTTCTTGACTCTCGTAACTATGGCTACACCTTC. Protein: CASSLNLLDSRNYGYTF.

This clone appeared a single time. This chain uses TRBV9 with TRBJ2-1; 11 bases map to TRBD2. V shed 4 bases, J shed 7 bases, and the junction held 10 bases outside the gene matches. Germline V gives CDR1 SGDLS, CDR2 YYNGEE. The CDR3 consists of 16 residues. In DNA form, the CDR3 reads TGTGCCAGCAGCTTCCGGCTAGCGGGGGGTTGGAATGAGCAGTTCTTC. Its translation is CASSFRLAGGWNEQFF.

The rearrangement joins TRBV30 to TRBJ2-1; D ambiguous. V gave up 0 bases and J gave up 2 bases, with 11 bases separating them. Germline V CDR1 and CDR2: GTSNPN, SVGIG (reference sequence). The CDR3 length is 15 residues. CDR3 nucleotide sequence: TGTGCCTGGAGTGTTGAACAGCTTCCCTACAATGAGCAGTTCTTC. Translating it yields CAWSVEQLPYNEQFF.

J is TRBJ2-2 and V is TRBV7-9; a weak D match, TRBD2 (5 bases). The germline CDR1 and CDR2 sequences are SEHNR and FQNEAQ (reference sequence). Trimming stripped 3 bases from V and 0 bases from J, with 11 bases between. The CDR3 is made up of 16 amino acids. The CDR3 sequence: CASSLGSGANTGELFF. DNA for the CDR3: TGTGCCAGCAGCTTGGGGAGCGGAGCGAACACCGGGGAGCTGTTTTTT.

This clone was seen a few times. At one end the junction does not follow the germline gene, possibly because of a read error. The chain uses TRBV28 and TRBJ1-2, with a tentative D call TRBD1 (5 bases). Germline assignment: CDR1 MDHEN and CDR2 SYDVKM. The CDR3 length is 11 residues. CDR3 DNA: TGTGCCAGCAGCCAGGGAGGGAGGGCAAACTTC. This codes for CASSQGGRANF.

A few counts support this clone. The chain uses TRBV7-9 and TRBJ1-3; D is possibly TRBD1 (6 bases). The CDR3 loop spans 15 amino acids. Germline assignment: CDR1 SEHNR and CDR2 FQNEAQ (reference sequence). The ends were cut back, 4 bases at V and 9 bases at J, with 19 bases in the middle. The CDR3 reads CASSSPAGVIGTIYF. Here the CDR3 DNA reads TGTGCCAGCAGCTCGCCTGCAGGGGTGATAGGCACCATATATTTT.

This chain connects TRBV29-1 to TRBJ2-5; 14 nucleotides agree with TRBD2. Unmatched junction bases numbered 11, after V lost 7 bases and J lost 4 bases. Germline V gene lookup returns CDR1 SQVTM and CDR2 ANQGSEA. The CDR3 has 16 residues. Written as DNA, the CDR3 is TGCAGCGCCGCCGGGACTAGCGGGAGTTCGGCAGAGACCCAGTACTTC. Translation gives CSAAGTSGSSAETQYF.

V gene TRBV2 combines with J gene TRBJ2-3, with TRBD2 matching over 9 bases. With 4 bases clipped from V and 10 bases from J, the junction kept 12 bases outside the gene matches. The CDR3 totals 15 residues. Germline V gene data show CDR1 as SNHLY and CDR2 as FYNNEI. This CDR3 reads CASSGTSEPPQSQYF. CDR3 DNA sequence: TGTGCCAGCAGTGGGACTAGCGAACCCCCCCAATCGCAGTATTTT.

The CDR3 DNA reads TGTGCCAGCAGCGCTAGGAATGAGCAGTTCTTC. Protein sequence: CASSARNEQFF. The J gene is TRBJ2-1, the V gene TRBV9; no firm D call. V lost 3 bases to trimming and J lost 7 bases, with 5 bases between them. The V gene's germline CDR1 is SGDLS and CDR2 YYNGEE. This CDR3 spans 11 amino acids. The variable domain in full, completed from reference TRBV9 and TRBJ2-1, reads DSGVTQTPKHLITATGQRVTLRCSPRSGDLSVYWYQQSLDQGLQFLIQYYNGEERAKGNILERFSAQQFPDLHSELNLSSLELGDSALYFCASSARNEQFFGPGTRLTVL.

The chain uses TRBV28 and TRBJ2-1, with 10 bases that match TRBD1. V dropped 5 bases and J dropped 7; count of bases not matched to a gene: 5. Germline V lookup: CDR1 MDHEN, CDR2 SYDVKM. CDR3 length: 14 amino acids. The CDR3 nucleotides are TGTGCCAGCAGTCAGACAGGGGGCAAGAATGAGCAGTTCTTC. This sequence encodes CASSQTGGKNEQFF.

This chain links TRBV19 with TRBJ2-1; D is perhaps TRBD1 (6 bases). The V end lost 1 base, the J end lost 2 bases, and 9 bases lay between the germline ends. The germline gives CDR1 LNHDA, CDR2 SQIVND (reference sequence). The CDR3 loop spans 15 amino acids. The CDR3 DNA reads TGTGCCAGTAGTATAGGGGACACAGCCTACAATGAGCAGTTCTTC. It specifies CASSIGDTAYNEQFF.

The DNA for the CDR3 is TGTGCCAGCAGACCCGGGGACAGGGGGCGATACGAGCAGTACTTC. Encoded protein: CASRPGDRGRYEQYF. The chain combines TRBV28 with TRBJ2-7, with 12 bases identical to TRBD1. The CDR3 is 15 amino acids. Trimming took 6 bases from V and 4 from J; bases not matched to a gene: 7. Germline lookup yields CDR1 MDHEN and CDR2 SYDVKM.

The CDR3 sequence: CAISDPTSGFNNEQFF. The CDR3 DNA reads TGTGCCATCAGTGACCCCACTAGCGGGTTTAACAATGAGCAGTTCTTC. The chain combines TRBV10-3 with TRBJ2-1; 9 positions match TRBD2. Germline V gene data show CDR1 as ENHRY and CDR2 as SYGVKD. The CDR3 extends over 16 amino acids. The V gene end was trimmed by 3 bases and the J gene end by 5 bases; junction bases not matched to a gene: 8.

This clone was picked up a small number of times. The chain couples TRBV5-1 to TRBJ2-1; the D gene is possibly TRBD1 (6 bases). The V gene lost 4 bases and the J gene lost 4 bases, with 12 bases spanning the gap. The CDR3 sequence is 14 residues long. Germline CDR1 SGHRS, CDR2 YFSETQ. CDR3 amino acids: CASSVETGYNEQFF. The CDR3 nucleotides are TGCGCCAGCAGCGTGGAGACAGGATACAATGAGCAGTTCTTC.

The V gene is TRBV30, the J gene TRBJ2-2, with D unclear. The CDR3 contains 13 residues. The germline CDR1 and CDR2 sequences are GTSNPN and SVGIG (reference sequence). V lost 3 bases and J 2 bases, leaving 7 bases between the germline ends. CDR3 DNA: TGTGCCTGGAGACAACCTAACACCGGGGAGCTGTTTTTT. Translation gives CAWRQPNTGELFF.

The chain couples TRBV7-2 to TRBJ2-5, with 8 nucleotides matching TRBD2. The CDR3 is 14 residues long. The V segment lost 4 bases and the J segment 5 bases; nucleotides outside the gene matches: 6. Germline V gene lookup returns CDR1 SGHTA and CDR2 FQGNSA. The CDR3 is CASSWRGARETQYF. The CDR3 DNA follows: TGTGCCAGCAGCTGGCGGGGGGCGAGGGAGACCCAGTACTTC.

The CDR3 protein is CASSFFVAEQYF. CDR3 bases: TGTGCCAGCAGCTTTTTTGTAGCAGAGCAGTACTTC. The genes are TRBV5-5 and TRBJ2-7; D is uncertain. The V and J ends lost 2 bases and 7 bases respectively, with 10 bases between them. The CDR3 length is 12 residues. The germline CDR1 and CDR2 sequences are SGHKS and YYEKEE (reference sequence).

The J gene is TRBJ2-7, the V gene TRBV6-5, with D possibly TRBD1 on 6 matching bases. Germline V lookup: CDR1 MNHEY, CDR2 SVGAGI. This CDR3 is built from 13 residues. V dropped 6 bases and J dropped 7 bases, with 16 bases sitting between them. CDR3 coding DNA: TGTGCCAGCAGCCCCCAGAGGGGGACGGAGCAGTACTTC. Translation gives CASSPQRGTEQYF.

The rearrangement uses TRBV9 and TRBJ2-2; 7 bases map to TRBD2. This CDR3 comprises 15 residues. Trimming took 4 bases from V and 3 from J; bases not matched to a gene: 6. Germline V gene sequence: CDR1 SGDLS, CDR2 YYNGEE. The DNA for the CDR3 is TGTGCCAGCAGCCCCGGGAGGCTAGACACCGGGGAGCTGTTTTTT. This sequence encodes CASSPGRLDTGELFF.

This chain joins TRBV18 and TRBJ2-7; the D gene is possibly TRBD1 (6 bases). This CDR3 region has 14 residues. The V end lost 3 bases, the J end lost 9 bases, and 18 bases lay between the germline ends. Germline V gives CDR1 KGHSH, CDR2 LQKENI. The CDR3 region is CASSPGRGPEGQYF. Here the CDR3 DNA reads TGTGCCAGCTCACCGGGCAGGGGTCCTGAGGGGCAGTACTTC.

The chain uses TRBV7-3 and TRBJ2-5, with TRBD1 matching 11 bases. The J call could be wrong; TRBJ2-7 is a better fit for the DNA end. The germline V gene encodes CDR1 SGHTA and CDR2 FQGTGA. This CDR3 has 16 amino acids. CDR3 sequence: CASSLNPLGTGGEQYF. The CDR3 DNA reads TGTGCCAGCAGCTTAAATCCCCTCGGGACAGGGGGCGAGCAGTACTTC.

The rearrangement links TRBV4-2 to TRBJ2-3, with 7 bases matching TRBD1. This CDR3 has 15 amino acids. Trimming removed 3 bases from V and 4 bases from J; junction bases left unmatched: 7. CDR1 LGHNA and CDR2 YNFKEQ come from the germline V gene. CDR3 loop: CASSHRKGAADTQYF. The CDR3 region has the DNA TGTGCCAGCAGCCATAGGAAGGGGGCAGCAGATACGCAGTATTTT.

This clone has only one observation. The chain combines TRBV6-1 with TRBJ1-1; D gene uncertain. This CDR3 spans 13 amino acids. Germline V CDR1 and CDR2: MNHNS, SASEGT. V was cut by 4 bases and J by 3 bases, with 9 bases left in between. This CDR3 is CASSVLEHTEAFF. CDR3 coding DNA: TGTGCCAGCAGTGTTCTGGAGCACACTGAAGCTTTCTTT.